This is a list of T cell receptor beta chains from one sample in a study of CD8+CD57+ T cells in acquired aplastic anemia. Each CDR3 protein gets one entry after TCRdb re-called the reads with MiXCR. The profile shows approximately 130,000 distinct CDR3 sequences, 45% to 60% of them singletons. Sequenced material: sorted CD4+, CD8+, or CD8+CD57+ T cells (not recorded which) from PBMCs. The receptors here all came from a human donor with aplastic anemia. Each CDR3 is given with its conserved first and last residue. The order of the fields is clone size, V gene, D gene, J gene, CDR3 DNA, CDR3 protein. The D gene is left open where the match is weak. Clone size is stated in some rows and not others, as once, few, many or a class when expanded.

clone_size: .
v_call: TRBV10-3
d_call: TRBD2
j_call: TRBJ2-3
cdr3_nt: TGTGCCATCAGCGTTGACCCTTTTAGCGGGGGGGCCAGGGCAGATACGCAGTATTTT
cdr3_aa: CAISVDPFSGGARADTQYF

clone_size: few
v_call: TRBV29-1
d_call: .
j_call: TRBJ2-7
cdr3_nt: TGCAGCGTACATGACCTATACGAGCAGTACTTC
cdr3_aa: CSVHDLYEQYF

clone_size: .
v_call: TRBV20-1
d_call: .
j_call: TRBJ2-1
cdr3_nt: TGCAGTGCTAGGGTAGCGGTCGTCGGTGAGCAGTTCTTC
cdr3_aa: CSARVAVVGEQFF

clone_size: .
v_call: TRBV4-1
d_call: .
j_call: TRBJ2-7
cdr3_nt: TGCGCCAGCGGCTTTCGGGTCTCCTACGAGCAGTACTTC
cdr3_aa: CASGFRVSYEQYF

clone_size: .
v_call: TRBV19
d_call: TRBD1
j_call: TRBJ2-5
cdr3_nt: TGTGCCAGTAGTATGAGGGGGCTGGCGGTGACCCAGTACTTC
cdr3_aa: CASSMRGLAVTQYF

clone_size: .
v_call: TRBV6-4
d_call: .
j_call: TRBJ2-2
cdr3_nt: TGTGCCAGCCGTGCGGTTGGGGACACCGGGGAGCTGTTTTTT
cdr3_aa: CASRAVGDTGELFF

clone_size: many
v_call: TRBV7-9
d_call: .
j_call: TRBJ2-1
cdr3_nt: TGTGCCAGCAGCTCCCAAAAAGGGGAAACCTACAATGAGCAGTTCTTC
cdr3_aa: CASSSQKGETYNEQFF

clone_size: many
v_call: TRBV19
d_call: TRBD1
j_call: TRBJ1-1
cdr3_nt: TGTGCCAGTAGTATAGATCCCGGACAGGTGAACACTGAAGCTTTCTTT
cdr3_aa: CASSIDPGQVNTEAFF

clone_size: few
v_call: TRBV2
d_call: .
j_call: TRBJ1-1
cdr3_nt: TGTGCCAGCAACAGGGTGAACACTGAAGCTTTCTTT
cdr3_aa: CASNRVNTEAFF

clone_size: .
v_call: TRBV29-1
d_call: .
j_call: TRBJ2-7
cdr3_nt: TGCAGCGTTGAAGATAGTCCAGACCCTGCGCAGTACTTC
cdr3_aa: CSVEDSPDPAQYF

clone_size: .
v_call: TRBV20-1
d_call: TRBD1
j_call: TRBJ2-3
cdr3_nt: TGCAGTGCTGGGACAGGGGGCAGGCGAGATACGCAGTATTTT
cdr3_aa: CSAGTGGRRDTQYF

clone_size: few
v_call: TRBV12-5
d_call: .
j_call: TRBJ2-2
cdr3_nt: TGTGCTAGTGCTTTGGGGTCCGGGGAGCTGTTTTTT
cdr3_aa: CASALGSGELFF

clone_size: few
v_call: TRBV10-3
d_call: .
j_call: TRBJ1-1
cdr3_nt: TGTGCCATCAGTGGGGGAAGCGGGGTGCCACTTGAAGCTTTCTTT
cdr3_aa: CAISGGSGVPLEAFF

clone_size: .
v_call: TRBV7-8
d_call: .
j_call: TRBJ1-1
cdr3_nt: TGTGCCAGCAGTATTACAGGGCCCACTGAAGCTTTCTTT
cdr3_aa: CASSITGPTEAFF

clone_size: .
v_call: TRBV11-1
d_call: TRBD2
j_call: TRBJ2-1
cdr3_nt: TGTGCCAGCAGCTTTAAGACGACAGGGCTAGCGGGACCATACGGTGAGCAGTTCTTC
cdr3_aa: CASSFKTTGLAGPYGEQFF

clone_size: .
v_call: TRBV29-1
d_call: TRBD2
j_call: TRBJ2-1
cdr3_nt: TGCAGCGTTGATGCGGGGGGGTTGGACAATGAGCAGTTCTTC
cdr3_aa: CSVDAGGLDNEQFF

clone_size: .
v_call: TRBV19
d_call: .
j_call: TRBJ1-4
cdr3_nt: TGTGCCAGTGGTCTCCGGGCCACAACTAATGAAAAACTGTTTTTT
cdr3_aa: CASGLRATTNEKLFF

clone_size: .
v_call: TRBV11-2
d_call: .
j_call: TRBJ1-6
cdr3_nt: TGTGCCAGCAGCTTAGGCAGGGTGGCCACTAATTCACCCCTCCACTTT
cdr3_aa: CASSLGRVATNSPLHF

clone_size: many
v_call: TRBV20-1
d_call: TRBD1
j_call: TRBJ2-1
cdr3_nt: TGCAGTGCTAGACAGGACAGGGCCCGGGTTGAGCAGTTCTTC
cdr3_aa: CSARQDRARVEQFF

clone_size: .
v_call: TRBV24-1
d_call: TRBD1
j_call: TRBJ2-7
cdr3_nt: TGTGCCAGCCCCGGGACAGGGGGGTACGAGCAGTACTTC
cdr3_aa: CASPGTGGYEQYF

clone_size: .
v_call: TRBV29-1
d_call: TRBD1
j_call: TRBJ2-7
cdr3_nt: TGCAGCGTTGAGACTCGGACAGGGATGTTGTACGAGCAGTACTTC
cdr3_aa: CSVETRTGMLYEQYF

clone_size: .
v_call: TRBV20-1
d_call: .
j_call: TRBJ2-1
cdr3_nt: TGCAGTGCTGCAGGTGGACTCCCTTGGTACAATGAGCAGTTCTTC
cdr3_aa: CSAAGGLPWYNEQFF

clone_size: .
v_call: TRBV20-1
d_call: .
j_call: TRBJ1-6
cdr3_nt: TGCAGTGCTACCGACCGGGACACAAATTCACCCCTCCACTTT
cdr3_aa: CSATDRDTNSPLHF

clone_size: .
v_call: TRBV3-1
d_call: .
j_call: TRBJ2-5
cdr3_nt: TGTGCCAGCAGCGAAACCCCGGGACATCTCCAAGAGACCCAGTACTTC
cdr3_aa: CASSETPGHLQETQYF

clone_size: .
v_call: TRBV24-1
d_call: TRBD2
j_call: TRBJ2-1
cdr3_nt: TGTGCCACCAGTGATCCGGGGACTAGCGGGAGCAGTGAGCAGTTCTTC
cdr3_aa: CATSDPGTSGSSEQFF

clone_size: many
v_call: TRBV5-1
d_call: .
j_call: TRBJ1-5
cdr3_nt: TGCGCCAGCAGCTTCGAAGGGGGCAATCAGCCCCAGCATTTT
cdr3_aa: CASSFEGGNQPQHF

clone_size: .
v_call: TRBV19
d_call: TRBD1
j_call: TRBJ1-2
cdr3_nt: TGTGCCAGTACCTCAATCGACCGGGACAGGGCCCGCGGCTACACCTTC
cdr3_aa: CASTSIDRDRARGYTF

clone_size: few
v_call: TRBV10-3
d_call: .
j_call: TRBJ2-3
cdr3_nt: TGTGCCATCAGCAACCGGGACAAAAACACAGATACGCAGTATTTT
cdr3_aa: CAISNRDKNTDTQYF

clone_size: .
v_call: TRBV7-2
d_call: .
j_call: TRBJ2-3
cdr3_nt: TGTGCCAGCAGGAAGAGGGCAGATACGCAGTATTTT
cdr3_aa: CASRKRADTQYF

clone_size: .
v_call: TRBV7-2
d_call: TRBD2
j_call: TRBJ2-3
cdr3_nt: TGTGCCAGCAGATGGGGTAGCGGGACAGATACGCAGTATTTT
cdr3_aa: CASRWGSGTDTQYF

clone_size: .
v_call: TRBV25-1
d_call: .
j_call: TRBJ1-2
cdr3_nt: TGTGCCAGCAGTGAAGGATTGGGGACCACTAACTATGGCTACACCTTC
cdr3_aa: CASSEGLGTTNYGYTF

clone_size: .
v_call: TRBV6-1
d_call: TRBD1
j_call: TRBJ1-2
cdr3_nt: TGTGCCAGCAGCCCGACGACCGTGACAGGGACCTATGGCTACACCTTC
cdr3_aa: CASSPTTVTGTYGYTF

clone_size: once
v_call: TRBV11-2
d_call: .
j_call: TRBJ1-6
cdr3_nt: TGTGCCAGCAGCCTAGATCTCAGCCCCTCCTATAATTCACCCCTCCACTTT
cdr3_aa: CASSLDLSPSYNSPLHF

clone_size: .
v_call: TRBV7-3
d_call: TRBD1
j_call: TRBJ2-7
cdr3_nt: TGTGCCAGCAGCTCCACAGACCAGGGGGTATACGAGCAGTACTTC
cdr3_aa: CASSSTDQGVYEQYF

clone_size: .
v_call: TRBV5-6
d_call: .
j_call: TRBJ2-2
cdr3_nt: TGTGCCAGCAGAGGCACGGGCACCGGGGAGCTGTTTTTT
cdr3_aa: CASRGTGTGELFF

clone_size: .
v_call: TRBV27
d_call: .
j_call: TRBJ1-1
cdr3_nt: TGTGCCAGCAGTTTATCGAGGGTGAATGAAGCTTTCTTT
cdr3_aa: CASSLSRVNEAFF

clone_size: .
v_call: TRBV18
d_call: TRBD1
j_call: TRBJ2-7
cdr3_nt: TGTGCCAGCTCAAGACGACAGGGGTACAACGAGCAGTACTTC
cdr3_aa: CASSRRQGYNEQYF

clone_size: few
v_call: TRBV9
d_call: .
j_call: TRBJ2-3
cdr3_nt: TGTGCCAGCAATAGGGTGGGGTCCACAGATACGCAGTATTTT
cdr3_aa: CASNRVGSTDTQYF

clone_size: .
v_call: TRBV5-1
d_call: .
j_call: TRBJ2-3
cdr3_nt: TGCGCCAGCAGCTCTGCCCCCCAGGATACGCAGTATTTT
cdr3_aa: CASSSAPQDTQYF

clone_size: many
v_call: TRBV9
d_call: .
j_call: TRBJ2-1
cdr3_nt: TGTGCCAGCAGTTACCAGGGCGCCTCCTACAATGAGCAGTTCTTC
cdr3_aa: CASSYQGASYNEQFF

clone_size: .
v_call: TRBV24-1
d_call: .
j_call: TRBJ2-3
cdr3_nt: TGTGCCACCACCGGACAGTTCGGGTATTTT
cdr3_aa: CATTGQFGYF

clone_size: .
v_call: TRBV7-3
d_call: .
j_call: TRBJ1-1
cdr3_nt: TGTGCCAGCAGCATCACCAGGAACACTGAAGCTTTCTTT
cdr3_aa: CASSITRNTEAFF